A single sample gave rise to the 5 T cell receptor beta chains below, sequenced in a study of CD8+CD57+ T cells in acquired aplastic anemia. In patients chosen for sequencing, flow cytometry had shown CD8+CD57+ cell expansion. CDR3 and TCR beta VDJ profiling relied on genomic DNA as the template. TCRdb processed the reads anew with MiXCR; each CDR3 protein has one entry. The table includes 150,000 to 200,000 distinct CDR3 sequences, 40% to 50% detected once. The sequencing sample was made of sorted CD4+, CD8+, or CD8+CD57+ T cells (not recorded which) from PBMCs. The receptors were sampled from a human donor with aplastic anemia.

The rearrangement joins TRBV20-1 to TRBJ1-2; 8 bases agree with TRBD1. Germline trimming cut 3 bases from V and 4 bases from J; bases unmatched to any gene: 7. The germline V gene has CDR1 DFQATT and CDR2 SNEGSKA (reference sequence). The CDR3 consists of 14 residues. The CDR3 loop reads CSARGAGGGYGYTF. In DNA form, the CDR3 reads TGCAGTGCTAGGGGCGCAGGGGGCGGCTATGGCTACACCTTC.

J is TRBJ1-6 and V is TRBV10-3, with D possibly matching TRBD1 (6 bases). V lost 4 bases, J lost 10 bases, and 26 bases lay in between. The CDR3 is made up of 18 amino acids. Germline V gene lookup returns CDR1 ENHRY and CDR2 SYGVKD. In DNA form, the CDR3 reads TGTGCCATCAGTGGAGACAGCCAAGCGCACCAGGGGACGTCACCCCTCCACTTT. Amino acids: CAISGDSQAHQGTSPLHF.

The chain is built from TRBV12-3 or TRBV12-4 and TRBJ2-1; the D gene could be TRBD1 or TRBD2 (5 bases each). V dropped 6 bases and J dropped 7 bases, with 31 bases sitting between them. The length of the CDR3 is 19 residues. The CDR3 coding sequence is TGTGCCAGCAGACCCGCCCGAACCGGGACGTTGGAAGAAGGGAATGAGCAGTTCTTC. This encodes CASRPARTGTLEEGNEQFF.

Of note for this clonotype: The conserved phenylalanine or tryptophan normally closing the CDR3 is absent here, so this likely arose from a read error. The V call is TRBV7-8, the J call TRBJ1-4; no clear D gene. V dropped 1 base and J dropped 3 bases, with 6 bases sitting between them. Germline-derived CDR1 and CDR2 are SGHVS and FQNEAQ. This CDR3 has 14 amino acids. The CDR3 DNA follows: TGTGCCAGCAGCTTAGGGGGAGCTAATGAAAAACTGTTTGTT. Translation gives CASSLGGANEKLFV.

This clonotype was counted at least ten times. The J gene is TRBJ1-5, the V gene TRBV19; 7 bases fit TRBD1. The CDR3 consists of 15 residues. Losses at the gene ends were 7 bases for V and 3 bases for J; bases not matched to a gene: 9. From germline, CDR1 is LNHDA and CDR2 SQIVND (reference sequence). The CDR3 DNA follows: TGTGCCAGTATAGGGACAGCGCCGTTCAATCAGCCCCAGCATTTT. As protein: CASIGTAPFNQPQHF.